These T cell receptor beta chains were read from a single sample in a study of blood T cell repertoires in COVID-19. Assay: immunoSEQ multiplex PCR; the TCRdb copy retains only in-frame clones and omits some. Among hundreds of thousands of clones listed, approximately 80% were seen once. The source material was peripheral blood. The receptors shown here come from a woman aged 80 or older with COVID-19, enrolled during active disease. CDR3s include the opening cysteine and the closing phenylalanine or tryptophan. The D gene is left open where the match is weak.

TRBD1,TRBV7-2,CASSFQGADQPQHF
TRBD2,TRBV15,CATTPGGRATDTQYF
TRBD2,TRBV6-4,CASRAGSGELFF
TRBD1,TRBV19,CASSRARAQGDNQPQHF
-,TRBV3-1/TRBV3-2,CASSQRRRVQETQYF
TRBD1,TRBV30,CAWGDRGGYTF
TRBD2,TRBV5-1,CASKRLAGGTDTQYF
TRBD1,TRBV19,CASSIPGQETLSF
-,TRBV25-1,CASSAGRGVGEKLFF
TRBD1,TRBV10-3,CAISGTGNTEAFF
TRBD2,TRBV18,CASSLGTSGNTGELFF
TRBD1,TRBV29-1,CSVGQDRGVYGYTF
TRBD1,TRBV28,CASSLETGGNYGYTF
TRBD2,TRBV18,CASSRGGQETQYF
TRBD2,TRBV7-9,CASSLAAYGTSGRAGEQYF
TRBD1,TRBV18,CASSPYPPQGARSGNTIYF
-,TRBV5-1,CASSRIGGTGELFF
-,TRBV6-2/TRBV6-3,CASTYSYLSYEQYF
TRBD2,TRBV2,CASRATSGSRETQYF
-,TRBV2,CASIVAAGDGYTF
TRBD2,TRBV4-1,CASSQLLSGGITDTQYF
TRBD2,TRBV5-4,CASSTRTSGSPDTQYF
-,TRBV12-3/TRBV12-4,CASSFEQGNEAFF
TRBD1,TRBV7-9,CASSFRGQVGTNTEAFF
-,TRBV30,CAWTSGRNVAFF
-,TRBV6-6,CASSTPGTHQETQYF
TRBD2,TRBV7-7,CASSPLAGGLINEQFF
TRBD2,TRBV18,CASFRTSGSNEQFF
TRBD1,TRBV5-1,CASSFGTGDTEAFF
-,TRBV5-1,CASSLARHPNTGELFF
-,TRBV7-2,CASSLVVEDTQYF
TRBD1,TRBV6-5,CASRGDRGMNTEAFF
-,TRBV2,CASRIDSVTYEQYF
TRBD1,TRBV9,CASSVDSGQGWDEQYF
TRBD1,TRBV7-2,CASSARQGRTGELFF